These 24 T cell receptor beta chains originate from one sample sequenced in a study of blood T cell repertoires in COVID-19. Here immunoSEQ multiplex PCR was the method, and the copy in TCRdb shows in-frame clones only, minus some. The sample has about 270,000 clones; under 90% are singletons. The sample consisted of peripheral blood. The receptors were sampled from a woman aged 55-69 years with active or convalescent COVID-19.

V is TRBV3-1 (or the pseudogene TRBV3-2) and J is TRBJ1-4; D is uncertain. CDR1 and CDR2 (germline): LGHDT, YNNKEL (reference sequence). CDR3 size: 15 residues. Trimming left V 2 bases short and J 7 bases short, with 14 bases between. The CDR3 sequence: CASSQQGSLREKLFF. In DNA, the CDR3 is TGTGCCAGCAGCCAACAAGGGAGTCTACGTGAAAAACTGTTTTTT.

CDR3 loop: CASSLALWGPTEAFF. CDR3 bases: TGTGCCAGCAGCTTAGCACTATGGGGGCCCACTGAAGCTTTCTTT. The chain links TRBV7-2 to TRBJ1-1, with D tentatively TRBD1 (6 bases). The CDR3 has 15 residues. V lost 0 bases, J lost 4 bases, and 12 bases lay in between. Germline V gene sequence: CDR1 SGHTA, CDR2 FQGNSA.

The genes are TRBV19 and TRBJ1-1; D is unresolved. This CDR3 region has 18 residues. Germline CDR1 is LNHDA and CDR2 is SQIVND (reference sequence). The ends were cut back, 3 bases at V and 1 base at J, with 21 bases in the middle. CDR3 sequence: CASSIPWTFIGSNTEAFF. The CDR3 DNA is TGTGCCAGTAGTATCCCCTGGACTTTCATAGGCTCGAACACTGAAGCTTTCTTT.

The rearrangement links TRBV4-2 to TRBJ2-1; unclear D gene. The germline V gene encodes CDR1 LGHNA and CDR2 YNFKEQ. This CDR3 is 14 amino acids long. The germline V and J ends were trimmed by 1 base and 4 bases, with 8 bases remaining between them. The CDR3 DNA reads TGTGCCAGCAGCCAAGGCGGAGCTTACAATGAGCAGTTCTTC. It yields the protein CASSQGGAYNEQFF.

The rearrangement joins TRBV5-4 to TRBJ2-2; 12 bases match TRBD1. The CDR3 has 15 amino acids. Per germline, CDR1 SGHNT and CDR2 YYREEE (reference sequence). Trimming cost V 5 bases and J 5 bases; bases outside gene matches: 4. As DNA, the CDR3 is TGTGCCAGCAGGGAGGGACAGGGGGCAACCGGGGAGCTGTTTTTT. Translated: CASREGQGATGELFF.

The CDR3 spells CASSYSGELYGYTF. The CDR3 region has the DNA TGTGCCAGCAGTTACTCGGGAGAACTTTATGGCTACACCTTC. This chain links TRBV6-5 with TRBJ1-2, with D hard to call. The CDR3 is made up of 14 amino acids. Germline V lookup: CDR1 MNHEY, CDR2 SVGAGI. The V end lost 0 bases, the J end lost 5 bases, and 10 bases lay between the germline ends.

The rearrangement joins TRBV12-3 or TRBV12-4 to TRBJ1-5, with 7 positions matching TRBD1. This CDR3 has 13 residues. V shed 6 bases and J 5 bases; nucleotides not matched to a gene: 4. The DNA for the CDR3 is TGTGCCAGCAGGGGGGACAGCTATCAGCCCCAGCATTTT. This translates into CASRGDSYQPQHF.

The chain couples TRBV11-2 to TRBJ1-1; D uncertain. CDR3 length: 14 amino acids. CDR1 and CDR2 from the germline V gene are SGHAT and FQNNGV. V dropped 8 bases and J dropped 4 bases, with 17 bases sitting between them. The CDR3 DNA follows: TGTGCCAGCTCATCGACCGCATGGAGCACTGAAGCTTTCTTT. Translation gives CASSSTAWSTEAFF.

To note about this clone: Other DNA sequences within the sample encode an identical CDR3. The chain links TRBV27 to TRBJ1-4; 7 bases are a match to TRBD1. This CDR3 has 15 residues. Germline CDR1 is MNHEY and CDR2 is SMNVEV (reference sequence). Trimming cost V 5 bases and J 1 base; bases outside gene matches: 4. CDR3 protein: CASSIRQGTNEKLFF. Written as DNA, the CDR3 is TGTGCCAGCAGTATTCGACAGGGAACTAATGAAAAACTGTTTTTT.

Of note for this clone: Other DNA sequences in the same sample also yield this CDR3. The V and J genes are TRBV2 and TRBJ1-1; D possibly corresponds to TRBD1 (6 bases). CDR1 is SNHLY and CDR2 is FYNNEI in the germline V gene. V lost 6 bases and J lost 4, with 15 bases in between. The CDR3 runs 14 residues. The CDR3 is CASSEQGRGTEAFF. CDR3 coding DNA: TGTGCCAGCAGCGAACAGGGTAGGGGCACTGAAGCTTTCTTT.

V is TRBV9 and J is TRBJ1-2; no clear D gene. Germline V gene lookup returns CDR1 SGDLS and CDR2 YYNGEE. Trimming stripped 4 bases from V and 2 bases from J, with 12 bases between. The length of the CDR3 is 14 residues. CDR3: CASSPWTGNYGYTF. The CDR3 DNA reads TGTGCCAGCAGCCCGTGGACGGGGAACTATGGCTACACCTTC.

This chain connects TRBV7-3 to TRBJ2-3, with 7 nucleotides matching TRBD2. From germline, CDR1 is SGHTA and CDR2 FQGTGA. This CDR3 comprises 14 residues. J lost 2 bases, V lost 4 bases, and 3 bases had no gene match. This CDR3 reads CASSSRGITDTQYF. CDR3 DNA sequence: TGTGCCAGCAGCTCGCGGGGGATCACAGATACGCAGTATTTT.

V and J are TRBV6-5 and TRBJ1-2; D is perhaps TRBD1 (5 bases). V lost 0 bases to trimming and J lost 8 bases, with 13 bases between them. The CDR3 has 14 residues. The germline V gene encodes CDR1 MNHEY and CDR2 SVGAGI. CDR3 residues: CASSYSGPGDGYTF. The DNA of the CDR3 is TGTGCCAGCAGTTACTCGGGGCCGGGGGACGGCTACACCTTC.

The CDR3 DNA is TGTGCCAGCAGTAGGACAGGGAACACCGGGGAGCTGTTTTTT. Translating it yields CASSRTGNTGELFF. V usage is TRBV6-5 and J usage is TRBJ2-2, with 7 bases fitting TRBD1. This CDR3 contains 14 residues. CDR1 is MNHEY and CDR2 is SVGAGI in the germline V gene. J gave up 1 base and V 5 bases, and 1 base lay outside the gene matches.

The chain links TRBV5-1 to TRBJ1-2, with TRBD1 matching over 8 bases. From germline, CDR1 is SGHRS and CDR2 YFSETQ. V lost 5 bases and J lost 8; bases outside the gene matches: 8. The CDR3 contains 13 residues. CDR3 bases: TGCGCCAGCAGGTTGTCAGGGGGCTACGGCTACACCTTC. Its translation is CASRLSGGYGYTF.

V gene TRBV20-1 combines with J gene TRBJ1-2; no firm D call. V dropped 8 bases and J dropped 5 bases, with 3 bases sitting between them. CDR3 length: 8 residues. Germline CDR1 DFQATT, CDR2 SNEGSKA (reference sequence). CDR3 in DNA: TGCAGTCCGTATGGCTACACCTTC. This translates into CSPYGYTF.

The CDR3 loop reads CASSPSGRYYGYTF. CDR3 DNA: TGTGCCAGCTCACCCTCCGGCAGGTACTATGGCTACACCTTC. The chain employs TRBV18 and TRBJ1-2; D not certain. Trimming took 3 bases from V and 3 from J, leaving 11 bases between them. The CDR3 runs to 14 residues. The germline V gene has CDR1 KGHSH and CDR2 LQKENI.

The chain joins TRBV11-2 to TRBJ1-4; 7 positions match TRBD1. Germline V gene sequence: CDR1 SGHAT, CDR2 FQNNGV. The CDR3 is 15 amino acids. V trimming: 5 bases; J trimming: 5 bases; junction bases outside the gene matches: 8. The CDR3 is CASSSWDSANEKLFF. In nucleotides, the CDR3 is TGTGCCAGCAGCAGTTGGGACAGCGCAAATGAAAAACTGTTTTTT.

The chain couples TRBV5-1 to TRBJ1-4; D gene ambiguous. In germline, CDR1 is SGHRS, CDR2 YFSETQ. V was trimmed by 4 bases and J by 5 bases, leaving 12 bases between them. This CDR3 is 14 amino acids long. CDR3 in DNA: TGCGCCAGCAGCGAGGTTTTCCCGAATGAAAAACTGTTTTTT. Translated, it gives CASSEVFPNEKLFF.

V gene TRBV7-9 combines with J gene TRBJ2-5; D perhaps matches TRBD1 (5 bases). This CDR3 contains 13 residues. The V end lost 5 bases, the J end lost 4 bases, and 11 bases lay between the germline ends. Germline loops: CDR1 SEHNR, CDR2 FQNEAQ (reference sequence). CDR3 nucleotide sequence: TGTGCCAGCAGCCGTCGCCAGGGAGAGACCCAGTACTTC. Translated, it gives CASSRRQGETQYF.

The chain has TRBV5-1 and TRBJ2-2, with D possibly matching TRBD1 (5 bases). The CDR3 extends over 16 amino acids. Germline assignment: CDR1 SGHRS and CDR2 YFSETQ. V was clipped by 4 bases and J by 0 bases, with 13 bases between them. The CDR3: CASSKDTVTNTGELFF. The CDR3 nucleotides are TGCGCCAGCAGCAAGGACACCGTTACGAACACCGGGGAGCTGTTTTTT.

This sequence joins TRBV2 and TRBJ1-2; no definite D call. This CDR3 region has 14 residues. Trimming stripped 5 bases from V and 4 bases from J, with 14 bases between. Germline V gene lookup returns CDR1 SNHLY and CDR2 FYNNEI. The CDR3 bases are TGTGCCAGCAGTATTTCAGAGGGTAGCTATGGCTACACCTTC. Translation gives CASSISEGSYGYTF.

As to this clone: The same CDR3 also results from other DNA sequences found in this sample. This chain uses TRBV6-2 or TRBV6-3 with TRBJ1-2, with D hard to call. Germline values: CDR1 MNHEY, CDR2 SVGEGT. The CDR3 totals 14 residues. Trimming took off 1 base at V and 2 bases at J, with 8 bases between the two ends. The CDR3 sequence: CASSYLSGNYGYTF. CDR3 nucleotides: TGTGCCAGCAGTTACTTATCGGGGAACTATGGCTACACCTTC.

The V gene is TRBV10-3, the J gene TRBJ1-4; D possibly corresponds to TRBD1 (5 bases). The CDR3 runs 15 residues. CDR1 is ENHRY and CDR2 is SYGVKD in the germline V gene. Trimming left V 4 bases short and J 5 bases short, with 14 bases between. The DNA for the CDR3 is TGTGCCATCAGTGGTAACGGGGGTGACAATGAAAAACTGTTTTTT. Protein: CAISGNGGDNEKLFF.